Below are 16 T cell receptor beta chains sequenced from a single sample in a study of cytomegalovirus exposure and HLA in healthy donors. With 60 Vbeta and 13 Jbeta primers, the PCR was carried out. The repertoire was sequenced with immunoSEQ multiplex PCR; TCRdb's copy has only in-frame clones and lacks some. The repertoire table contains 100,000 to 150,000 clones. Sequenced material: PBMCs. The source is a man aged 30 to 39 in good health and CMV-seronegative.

CDR3: CASSYDRDSIEAFF. CDR3 sequence (DNA): TGTGCCAGCAGTTACGACAGGGATTCAATTGAAGCTTTCTTT. This chain connects TRBV27 to TRBJ1-1; 7 bases agree with TRBD1. Trimming removed 4 bases from V and 7 bases from J; junction bases left unmatched: 9. Germline lookup yields CDR1 MNHEY and CDR2 SMNVEV (reference sequence). The CDR3 is made up of 14 amino acids.

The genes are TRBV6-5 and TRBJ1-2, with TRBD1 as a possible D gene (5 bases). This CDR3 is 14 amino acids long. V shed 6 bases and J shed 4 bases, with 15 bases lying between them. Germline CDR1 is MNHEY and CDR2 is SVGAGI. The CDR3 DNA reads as TGTGCCAGCAGCTCAGGTTACGGGGGCTATGGCTACACCTTC. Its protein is CASSSGYGGYGYTF.

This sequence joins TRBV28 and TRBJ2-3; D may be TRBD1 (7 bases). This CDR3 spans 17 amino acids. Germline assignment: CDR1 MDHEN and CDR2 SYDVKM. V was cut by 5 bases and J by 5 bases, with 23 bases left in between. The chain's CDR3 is CASSAGLGQSRKDTQYF. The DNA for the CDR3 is TGTGCCAGCAGTGCGGGGCTGGGACAGTCGAGAAAAGATACGCAGTATTTT.

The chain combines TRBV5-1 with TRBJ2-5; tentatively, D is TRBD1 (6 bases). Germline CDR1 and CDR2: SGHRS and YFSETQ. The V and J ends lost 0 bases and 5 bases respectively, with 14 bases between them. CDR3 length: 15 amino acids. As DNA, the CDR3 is TGCGCCAGCAGCTTGGTACAGGGCGCGTTGGAGACCCAGTACTTC. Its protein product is CASSLVQGALETQYF.

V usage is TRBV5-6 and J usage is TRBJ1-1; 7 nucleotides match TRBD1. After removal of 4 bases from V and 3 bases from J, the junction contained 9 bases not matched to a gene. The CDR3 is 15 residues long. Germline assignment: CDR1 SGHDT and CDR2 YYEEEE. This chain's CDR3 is CASSNPLRGDTEAFF. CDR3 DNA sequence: TGTGCCAGCAGCAACCCCCTCAGGGGGGACACTGAAGCTTTCTTT.

The CDR3 region is CAWNPPAERTDTQYF. The CDR3 DNA reads as TGTGCCTGGAACCCCCCCGCGGAACGCACAGATACGCAGTATTTT. The rearrangement joins TRBV30 to TRBJ2-3; D is uncertain. The CDR3 length is 15 residues. Trimming left V 4 bases short and J 1 base short, with 15 bases between. Germline assignment: CDR1 GTSNPN and CDR2 SVGIG (reference sequence).

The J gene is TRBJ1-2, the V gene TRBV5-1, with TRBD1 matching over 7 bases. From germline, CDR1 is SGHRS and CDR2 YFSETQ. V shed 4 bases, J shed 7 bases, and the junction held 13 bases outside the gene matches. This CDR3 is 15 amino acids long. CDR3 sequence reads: CASSTGQASYPGYTF. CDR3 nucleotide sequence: TGCGCCAGCAGCACAGGACAGGCCTCCTACCCTGGCTACACCTTC.

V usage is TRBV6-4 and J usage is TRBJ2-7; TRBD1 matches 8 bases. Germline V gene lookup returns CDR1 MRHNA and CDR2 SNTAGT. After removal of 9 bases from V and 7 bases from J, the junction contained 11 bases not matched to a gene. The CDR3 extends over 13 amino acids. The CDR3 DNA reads TGTGCCAGTCTGGACAGGGAATTAGGGGAGCAGTACTTC. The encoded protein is CASLDRELGEQYF.

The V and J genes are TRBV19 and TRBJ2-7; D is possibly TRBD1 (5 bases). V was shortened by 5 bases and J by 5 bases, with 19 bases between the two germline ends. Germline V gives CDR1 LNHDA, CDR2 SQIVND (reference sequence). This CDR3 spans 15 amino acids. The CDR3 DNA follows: TGTGCCAGTAGTTCGAGCAGGGTGCAGCAGAACGAGCAGTACTTC. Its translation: CASSSSRVQQNEQYF.

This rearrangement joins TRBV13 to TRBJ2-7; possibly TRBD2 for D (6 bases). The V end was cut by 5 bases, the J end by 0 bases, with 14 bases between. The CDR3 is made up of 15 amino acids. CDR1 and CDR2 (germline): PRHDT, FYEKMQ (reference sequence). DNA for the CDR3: TGTGCCAGCAGCCTCGGGACTCGATACTCCTACGAGCAGTACTTC. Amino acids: CASSLGTRYSYEQYF.

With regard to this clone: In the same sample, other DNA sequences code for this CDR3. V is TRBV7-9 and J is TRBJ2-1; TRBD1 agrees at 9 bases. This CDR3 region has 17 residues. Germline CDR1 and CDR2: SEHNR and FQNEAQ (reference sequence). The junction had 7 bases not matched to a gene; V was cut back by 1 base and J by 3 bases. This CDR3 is CASSLGPGQGFYNEQFF. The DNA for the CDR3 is TGTGCCAGCAGCTTAGGCCCGGGACAGGGATTCTACAATGAGCAGTTCTTC.

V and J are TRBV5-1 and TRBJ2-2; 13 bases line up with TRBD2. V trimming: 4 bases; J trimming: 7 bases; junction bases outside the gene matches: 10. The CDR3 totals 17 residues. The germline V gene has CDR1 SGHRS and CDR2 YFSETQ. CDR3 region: CASSRRGTSGMGGELFF. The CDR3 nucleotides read TGCGCCAGCAGCCGCCGAGGGACTAGCGGGATGGGCGGGGAGCTGTTTTTT.

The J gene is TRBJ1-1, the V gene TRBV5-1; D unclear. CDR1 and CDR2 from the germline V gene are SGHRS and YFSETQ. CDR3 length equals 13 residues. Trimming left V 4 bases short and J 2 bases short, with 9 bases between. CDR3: CASSAPGNTEAFF. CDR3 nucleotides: TGCGCCAGCAGCGCGCCGGGAAACACTGAAGCTTTCTTT.

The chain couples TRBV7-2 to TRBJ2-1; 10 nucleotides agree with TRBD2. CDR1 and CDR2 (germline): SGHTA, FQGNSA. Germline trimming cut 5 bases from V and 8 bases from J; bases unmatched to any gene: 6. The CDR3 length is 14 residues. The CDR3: CASSLGLADYEQFF. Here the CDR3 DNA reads TGTGCCAGCAGCCTCGGACTAGCGGACTATGAGCAGTTCTTC.

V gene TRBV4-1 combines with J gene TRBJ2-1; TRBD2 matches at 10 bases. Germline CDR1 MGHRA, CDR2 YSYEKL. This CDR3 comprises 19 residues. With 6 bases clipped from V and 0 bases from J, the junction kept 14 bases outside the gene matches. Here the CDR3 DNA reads TGCGCCAGCAGTACCCTCATTCGACTAGCGGGCCACTCCTACAATGAGCAGTTCTTC. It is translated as CASSTLIRLAGHSYNEQFF.

The CDR3 is CASSLRPERDGYTF. The CDR3 DNA is TGCGCCAGCAGCTTGAGACCGGAGAGGGATGGCTACACCTTC. The rearrangement links TRBV5-1 to TRBJ1-2; unclear D gene. V was pared by 1 base and J by 6 bases, with 13 bases between. The CDR3 runs 14 residues. Per germline, CDR1 SGHRS and CDR2 YFSETQ.